Following are 2 T cell receptor beta chains from one sample sequenced in a study of T cells in Graves' hyperthyroidism and ophthalmopathy. Amplified TCR beta CDR3 regions came from RNA transcripts. A first-round RT-PCR of the TCR CDR3 used the HTBI primer set. TCRdb re-analysed the multiplex PCR reads in MiXCR, keeping a single row per CDR3 protein. The sample holds roughly 500,000 distinct CDR3 sequences; about 16% are singletons and the top ten take 29%. The sample was blood. The receptors originated from a woman aged 25-40 years with Graves' ophthalmopathy.

This clonotype appeared many times. The rearrangement joins TRBV27 to TRBJ2-7; D gene unclear. Germline V CDR1 and CDR2: MNHEY, SMNVEV (reference sequence). V gave up 2 bases and J gave up 5 bases, with 10 bases separating them. The CDR3 has 13 residues. The CDR3 nucleotides read TGTGCCAGCAGTTTAGGACGTATGGACGAGCAGTACTTC. This gives the protein CASSLGRMDEQYF.

In this sample, this clonotype turned up many times. The rearrangement uses TRBV12-3 or TRBV12-4 and TRBJ2-3; D tentatively reads TRBD1 or TRBD2 (7 bases each). Trimming removed 8 bases at V and 6 bases at J, with 21 bases between. CDR3 length equals 15 residues. Here the CDR3 reads CASVRGGAHRDTQYF. In DNA form, the CDR3 reads TGTGCCAGCGTCAGGGGGGGGGCGCATAGGGATACGCAGTATTTT.